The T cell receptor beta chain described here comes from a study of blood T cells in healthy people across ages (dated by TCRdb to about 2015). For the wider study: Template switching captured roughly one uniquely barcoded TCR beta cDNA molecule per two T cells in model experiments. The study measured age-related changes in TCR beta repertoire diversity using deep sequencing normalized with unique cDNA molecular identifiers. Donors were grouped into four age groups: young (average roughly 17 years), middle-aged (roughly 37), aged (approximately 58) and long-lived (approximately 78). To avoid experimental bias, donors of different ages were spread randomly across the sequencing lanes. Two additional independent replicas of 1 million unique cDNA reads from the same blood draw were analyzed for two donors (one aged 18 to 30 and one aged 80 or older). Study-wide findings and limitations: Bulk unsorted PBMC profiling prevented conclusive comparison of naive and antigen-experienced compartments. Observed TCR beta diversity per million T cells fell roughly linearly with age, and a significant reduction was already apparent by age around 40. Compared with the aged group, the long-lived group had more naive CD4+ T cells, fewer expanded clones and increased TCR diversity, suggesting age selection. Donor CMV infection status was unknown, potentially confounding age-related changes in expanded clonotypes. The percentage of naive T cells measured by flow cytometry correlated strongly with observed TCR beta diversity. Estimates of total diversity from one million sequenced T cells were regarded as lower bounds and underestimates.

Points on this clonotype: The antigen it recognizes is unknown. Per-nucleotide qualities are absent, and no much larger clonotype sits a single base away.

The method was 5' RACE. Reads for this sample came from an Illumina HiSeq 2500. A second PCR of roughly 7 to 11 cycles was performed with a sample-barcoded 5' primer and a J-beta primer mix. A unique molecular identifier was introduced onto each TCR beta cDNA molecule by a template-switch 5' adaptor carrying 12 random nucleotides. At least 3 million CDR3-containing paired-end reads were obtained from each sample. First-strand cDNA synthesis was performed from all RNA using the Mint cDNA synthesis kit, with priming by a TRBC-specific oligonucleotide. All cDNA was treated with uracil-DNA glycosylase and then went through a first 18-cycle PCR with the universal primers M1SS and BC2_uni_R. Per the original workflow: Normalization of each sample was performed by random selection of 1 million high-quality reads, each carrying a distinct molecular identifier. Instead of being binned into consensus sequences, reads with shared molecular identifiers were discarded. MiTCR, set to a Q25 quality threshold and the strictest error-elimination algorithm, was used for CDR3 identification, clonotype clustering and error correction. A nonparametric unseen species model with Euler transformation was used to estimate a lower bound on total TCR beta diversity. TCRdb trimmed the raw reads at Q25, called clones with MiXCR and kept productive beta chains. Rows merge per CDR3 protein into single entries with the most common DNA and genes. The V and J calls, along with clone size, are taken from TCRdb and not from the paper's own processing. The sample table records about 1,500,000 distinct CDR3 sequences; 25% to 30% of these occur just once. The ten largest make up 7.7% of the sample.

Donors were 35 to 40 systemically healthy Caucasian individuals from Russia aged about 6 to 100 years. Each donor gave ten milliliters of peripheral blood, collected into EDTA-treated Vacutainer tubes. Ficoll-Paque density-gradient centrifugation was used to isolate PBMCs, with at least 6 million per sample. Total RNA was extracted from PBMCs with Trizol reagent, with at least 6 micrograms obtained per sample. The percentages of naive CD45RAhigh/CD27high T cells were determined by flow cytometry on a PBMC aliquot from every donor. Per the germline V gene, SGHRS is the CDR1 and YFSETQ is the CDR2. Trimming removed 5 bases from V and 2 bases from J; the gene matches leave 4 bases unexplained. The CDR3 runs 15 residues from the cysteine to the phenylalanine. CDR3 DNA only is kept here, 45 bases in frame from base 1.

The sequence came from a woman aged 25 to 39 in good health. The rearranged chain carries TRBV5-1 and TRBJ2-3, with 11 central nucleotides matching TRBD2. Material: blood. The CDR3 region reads CASRGTSGYTDTQYF. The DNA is TGCGCCAGCAGGGGGACTAGCGGCTACACAGATACGCAGTATTTT. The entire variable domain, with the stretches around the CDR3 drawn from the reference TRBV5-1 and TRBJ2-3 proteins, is KAGVTQTPRYLIKTRGQQVTLSCSPISGHRSVSWYQQTPGQGLQFLFEYFSETQRNKGNFPGRFSGRQFSNSRSEMNVSTLELGDSALYLCASRGTSGYTDTQYFGPGTRLTVL.